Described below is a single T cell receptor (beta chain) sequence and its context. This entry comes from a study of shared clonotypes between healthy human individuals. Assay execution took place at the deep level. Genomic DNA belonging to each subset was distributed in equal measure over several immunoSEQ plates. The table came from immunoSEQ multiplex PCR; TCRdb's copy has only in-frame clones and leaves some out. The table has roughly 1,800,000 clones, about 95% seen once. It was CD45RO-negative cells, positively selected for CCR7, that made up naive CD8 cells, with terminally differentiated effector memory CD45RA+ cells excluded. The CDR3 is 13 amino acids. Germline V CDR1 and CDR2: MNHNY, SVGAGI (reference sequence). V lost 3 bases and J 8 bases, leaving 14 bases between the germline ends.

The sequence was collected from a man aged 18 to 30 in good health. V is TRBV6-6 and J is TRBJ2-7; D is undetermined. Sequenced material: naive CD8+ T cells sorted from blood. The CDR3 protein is CASSYNSDTQQYF. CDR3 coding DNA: TGTGCCAGCAGTTATAATTCTGACACTCAGCAGTACTTC.